Detailed here is one T cell receptor beta chain. The CDR3 covers 15 residues. Between the trimmed V and J ends, which lost 4 bases and 3 bases, there was a span of 12 bases. Per the germline V gene, CDR1 is MGHRA and CDR2 is YSYEKL. The data originate from a study of blood T cell repertoires in COVID-19. Per the authors' pipeline: Scientists estimated how many nucleated cells there were by amplifying reference gene primers. Only in-frame clones appear in the TCRdb table, and some are missing; sequencing was by immunoSEQ multiplex PCR. V and J calls and clone size are given by that table; D and trimming were obtained from the DNA. The data contain 200,000 to 300,000 clones, approximately 80% of them singletons.

V gene TRBV4-1 combines with J gene TRBJ1-4; the D gene is possibly TRBD1 (5 bases). Material for sequencing was peripheral blood. This sequence originates from a man aged 60 to 75 with acute or convalescent COVID-19. The DNA for the CDR3 is TGCGCCAGCAGCCCCAGACAGACCCCTAATGAAAAACTGTTTTTT. This gives the protein CASSPRQTPNEKLFF.